This TCR beta chain came from a study of T cells after yellow fever vaccination (dated by TCRdb to the late 2010s). With respect to the entire study: The SMART-Seq v4 Ultra Low Input RNA kit was used to prepare libraries from fractions with low cell numbers. To track T-cell clones before and after primary and booster YFV17D yellow fever vaccination, bulk TCR alpha and beta repertoires were sequenced longitudinally. The cohort comprised two healthy male donors, one aged 18 to 29 and one aged 30 to 39 years. Blood was collected at multiple timepoints before and after primary and secondary immunization, and bulk PBMC replicates and cell subsets were isolated.

Reading from cysteine to phenylalanine, the CDR3 counts 18 amino acids. Of the read, only the CDR3 DNA is kept; its 54 bases are in frame from base 1. As encoded in the germline V gene, CDR1 is SGHRS while CDR2 is YFSETQ. Trimming accounts for 3 bases at V and 2 bases at J, while the number of junction bases matched to no gene is 6. TCR cDNA was synthesized by 5'RACE template switching, through which a universal primer site and unique molecular identifiers were introduced. Priming of cDNA synthesis was performed from both the TCR alpha and TCR beta constant segments. Two PCR steps were used to amplify libraries, with sample barcodes and sequencing adapters being added in the second step. Sequencing of the libraries was done on either Illumina HiSeq 2500 (2x100 bp) or NovaSeq (2x150 bp). In the paper's pipeline: MIGEC was used to demultiplex reads and collapse the reads into UMI consensus sequences, and MiXCR was used for V(D)J alignment. Using edgeR on replicate PBMC samples, clonotypes were called vaccine-responding if FDR was below 0.01 and the log2 fold change was above 5 up to day 15. CD4 or CD8 identity was assigned to each bulk clonotype according to whether the clonotype was present at higher abundance in the sequenced CD4 repertoire or the sequenced CD8 repertoire. Using fastp at Q25 and MiXCR, TCRdb reprocessed the public reads and kept productive beta chains. Rows matching on CDR3 protein sequence are summarized as one entry with the most common DNA and genes. What appears here as the V and J calls and clone size reflects TCRdb's work, not the paper's. The sample table lists 200,000 to 300,000 distinct CDR3 sequences, 13% of them with a count of one. Roughly 0.5% of the sample is held by the ten biggest clonotypes.

Summary of the overall study and its limitations: Most clones expanded after primary vaccination were re-detected after the booster (96% of CD4 and about 88% of CD8), suggesting broad memory maintenance. Computational filtering was needed because FACS-sorted repertoires could contain abundant contaminating clonotypes from the bulk population. The study included only a couple of donors, which limits how far the findings can be generalized. The secondary T-cell response was found to be weaker but faster than the primary response, with a peak reached on day 5 rather than on day 15. A small share of clonotypes occurred in both CD4 and CD8 compartments, likely arising from convergent recombination.

Of note for this clonotype: Its antigen remains undetermined. Qualities for individual bases were not recorded, and no much larger clone is one base off.

Interpreted using the paper, the treatment or condition label stands for: live attenuated yellow fever vaccine strain. A standard Ficoll-Paque protocol was used to isolate PBMCs from peripheral blood. CD4 and CD8 T-cell fractions were isolated with Dynabeads CD4 and CD8 positive selection kits. RNA was extracted with TriZol from bulk PBMCs, CD4 and CD8 fractions, and dextramer-positive and dextramer-negative fractions. The V and J genes are TRBV5-1 and TRBJ2-6; 12 nucleotides in the junction match TRBD1. The receptor was isolated from a man aged 30 to 45 who received the YFV17D yellow fever vaccine. Specimen: CD4+ T cells sorted from PBMCs, collected 45 days after the yellow fever booster vaccination. In nucleotides, the sequence is TGCGCCAGCAGCTCGGTCGGGACAGGGGGCACTGGGGCCAACGTCCTGACTTTC. Its product reads: CASSSVGTGGTGANVLTF.